A single sample is the source of the 24 T cell receptor beta chains below, sequenced in a study of regulatory and conventional T cells in RAG deficiency. Blood CD4+ CD25-low CD127-high conventional T cells supplied the genomic DNA template. Sequencing was performed with immunoSEQ multiplex PCR; in TCRdb, only in-frame clones are kept and a portion is missing. The table lists approximately 46,000 clones, 90% of them singletons. The same sample was also used in a study of regulatory T cells. That paper notes: The primer mix had 52 TRBV and 13 TRBJ primers.

The sequenced sample consisted of CD4+ effector T cells sorted from blood. The receptors come from a human donor in good health.

This chain joins TRBV7-2 and TRBJ1-5, with 8 nucleotides matching TRBD1. CDR3 size: 16 residues. Per the germline V gene, CDR1 is SGHTA and CDR2 is FQGNSA. Germline trimming cut 1 base from V and 1 base from J; bases unmatched to any gene: 3. CDR3 in DNA: TGTGCCAGCAGCTTAGGGGCAGGGGGCAGCAATCAGCCCCAGCATTTT. Encoded protein: CASSLGAGGSNQPQHF.

This clone was found once. CDR3: CASSLRQGRYEQYF. Written as DNA, the CDR3 is TGTGCCAGCAGCTTAAGGCAGGGGCGGTACGAGCAGTACTTC. The V gene is TRBV11-2, the J gene TRBJ2-7, with D maybe TRBD1 (6 bases). V was cut by 2 bases and J by 4 bases, with 12 bases left in between. Germline V lookup: CDR1 SGHAT, CDR2 FQNNGV. The CDR3 is 14 amino acids.

In regard to this clone: A read error may account for a junction end that differs from germline. CDR3 sequence reads: CASSRTRDYGQYF. The CDR3 nucleotides read TGTGCCAGCAGTAGGACTAGGGACTACGGGCAGTACTTC. The chain joins TRBV6-1 to TRBJ2-7; 7 bases align to TRBD2. The CDR3 totals 13 residues. Germline V gene lookup returns CDR1 MNHNS and CDR2 SASEGT.

J is TRBJ2-4 and V is TRBV6-5, with D perhaps matching TRBD2 (6 bases). Germline V gives CDR1 MNHEY, CDR2 SVGAGI. The germline V and J ends were trimmed by 4 bases and 0 bases, with 13 bases remaining between them. The CDR3 sequence is 16 residues long. Here the CDR3 reads CASSSTGTQAKNIQYF. In nucleotides, the CDR3 is TGTGCCAGCAGTTCAACGGGGACTCAAGCCAAAAACATTCAGTACTTC.

The chain recombines TRBV30 with TRBJ1-1; D unclear. V lost 5 bases to trimming and J lost 2 bases, with 12 bases between them. Germline V gene sequence: CDR1 GTSNPN, CDR2 SVGIG (reference sequence). This CDR3 is 13 amino acids long. In DNA, the CDR3 is TGTGCCTGGGGTTCGGGGTATAACACTGAAGCTTTCTTT. It codes for CAWGSGYNTEAFF.

J is TRBJ1-6 and V is TRBV14, with D perhaps matching TRBD1 (6 bases). The germline CDR1 and CDR2 sequences are SGHDN and FVKESK. CDR3 length: 14 residues. V was pared by 0 bases and J by 10 bases, with 10 bases between. The CDR3 DNA sequence: TGTGCCAGCAGCCAAGAAACAGGGCGGTCACCCCTCCACTTT. The encoded protein is CASSQETGRSPLHF.

The chain combines TRBV30 with TRBJ2-3; TRBD2 matches 9 bases. The J segment lost 2 bases and the V segment lost 5 bases, leaving 8 bases of the junction unmatched. The CDR3 extends over 15 amino acids. Germline-derived CDR1 and CDR2 are GTSNPN and SVGIG (reference sequence). The CDR3 DNA is TGTGCCTGGGATCCGGGACTAGCATACACAGATACGCAGTATTTT. This sequence encodes CAWDPGLAYTDTQYF.

The CDR3 loop is CASSPGTAEAFF. CDR3 bases: TGTGCCAGCAGCCCTGGAACGGCTGAAGCTTTCTTT. The gene calls are TRBV6-6 and TRBJ1-1, with D hard to call. This CDR3 contains 12 residues. V was pared by 6 bases and J by 6 bases, with 11 bases between. Germline V gene lookup returns CDR1 MNHNY and CDR2 SVGAGI (reference sequence).

The chain is built from TRBV2 and TRBJ1-5, with 7 bases identical to TRBD1. Germline lookup yields CDR1 SNHLY and CDR2 FYNNEI. V gave up 6 bases and J gave up 4 bases; unmatched junction bases: 6. The CDR3 has 14 amino acids. The CDR3 DNA sequence: TGTGCCAGCAGGGGGGACAGCCAGAATCAGCCCCAGCATTTT. Translating gives CASRGDSQNQPQHF.

The V gene is TRBV6-5, the J gene TRBJ1-1, with 7 bases aligning to TRBD1. The CDR3 totals 14 residues. CDR1 and CDR2 from the germline V gene are MNHEY and SVGAGI. J lost 11 bases, V lost 6 bases, and 15 bases had no gene match. The CDR3 sequence: CASRGRGEFTFAFF. CDR3 DNA sequence: TGTGCCAGCAGAGGCAGGGGGGAATTTACTTTTGCTTTCTTT.

The rearrangement joins TRBV5-1 to TRBJ2-3, with 12 bases that match TRBD2. The CDR3 is 17 amino acids. V shed 4 bases and J 2 bases; nucleotides not matched to a gene: 8. CDR1 is SGHRS, CDR2 YFSETQ, per germline. Written as DNA, the CDR3 is TGCGCCAGCAGCCCGCGGACTAGCGGGATATTCACAGATACGCAGTATTTT. Translating gives CASSPRTSGIFTDTQYF. Complete variable domain (other parts from reference TRBV5-1 and TRBJ2-3): KAGVTQTPRYLIKTRGQQVTLSCSPISGHRSVSWYQQTPGQGLQFLFEYFSETQRNKGNFPGRFSGRQFSNSRSEMNVSTLELGDSALYLCASSPRTSGIFTDTQYFGPGTRLTVL.

This sequence joins TRBV10-3 and TRBJ2-1; the D call may be TRBD1 or TRBD2 (5 bases each). Trimming removed 0 bases from V and 7 bases from J, with 22 bases in between. CDR3 length equals 18 residues. Per germline, CDR1 ENHRY and CDR2 SYGVKD. The CDR3 protein is CAISESNGRRSSGNEQFF. CDR3 bases: TGTGCCATCAGTGAGTCTAATGGGAGACGATCCTCAGGGAATGAGCAGTTCTTC.

The genes are TRBV10-1 and TRBJ2-5, with TRBD1 matching 7 bases. From germline, CDR1 is WNHNN and CDR2 SYGVQD (reference sequence). The CDR3 loop spans 15 amino acids. J lost 2 bases, V lost 4 bases, and 7 bases had no gene match. The CDR3 spells CASSASGGGQETQYF. The CDR3 region has the DNA TGCGCCAGCAGTGCGTCAGGGGGTGGTCAAGAGACCCAGTACTTC.

As for this clone: Sequence at one end of the junction differs from germline and may be a read error. The chain recombines TRBV2 with TRBJ1-2; TRBD1 aligns across 9 bases. Germline CDR1 SNHLY, CDR2 FYNNEI. The CDR3 has 13 amino acids. The DNA for the CDR3 is TGTGCCAGCAGGGAAGGGACAGGGACGGGCTACACCTTC. Its translation: CASREGTGTGYTF.

This chain connects TRBV5-5 to TRBJ2-2, with unresolved D. V was clipped by 1 base and J by 2 bases, with 3 bases between them. Germline-derived CDR1 and CDR2 are SGHKS and YYEKEE (reference sequence). This CDR3 spans 13 amino acids. The CDR3 DNA reads TGTGCCAGCAGCTTGACCAACACCGGGGAGCTGTTTTTT. Translating it yields CASSLTNTGELFF.

This clone came up a few times. The chain recombines TRBV7-9 with TRBJ1-2; 9 bases are shared with TRBD1. Germline V gives CDR1 SEHNR, CDR2 FQNEAQ (reference sequence). CDR3 length: 15 residues. The V segment lost 5 bases and the J segment 2 bases; nucleotides outside the gene matches: 6. The CDR3 loop is CASSPHRGPNYGYTF. The CDR3 region has the DNA TGTGCCAGCAGCCCACACAGGGGGCCCAACTATGGCTACACCTTC.

The CDR3 spells CASSAGAGANVLTF. The CDR3 bases are TGCGCCAGCAGCGCAGGGGCGGGGGCCAACGTCCTGACTTTC. The chain employs TRBV5-1 and TRBJ2-6, with a possible D match to TRBD1 (6 bases). V was shortened by 4 bases and J by 4 bases, with 9 bases between the two germline ends. Germline lookup yields CDR1 SGHRS and CDR2 YFSETQ. This CDR3 has 14 residues.

The count of this clone is one. The CDR3 here is CASSDGTGQGVSNQPQHF. DNA for the CDR3: TGTGCCAGCAGTGATGGGACTGGACAGGGGGTTAGCAATCAGCCCCAGCATTTT. The V and J genes are TRBV2 and TRBJ1-5; 10 bases agree with TRBD1. CDR1 is SNHLY, CDR2 FYNNEI, per germline. V shed 3 bases, J shed 0 bases, and the junction held 8 bases outside the gene matches. The CDR3 contains 18 residues.

The chain recombines TRBV6-5 with TRBJ1-2; D is possibly TRBD1 (6 bases). The V gene's germline CDR1 is MNHEY and CDR2 SVGAGI. CDR3 length equals 14 residues. V lost 4 bases and J 8 bases, leaving 17 bases between the germline ends. The CDR3, as DNA: TGTGCCAGCAGTTCCTTTGGACAGCTTGGGGGCTACACCTTC. Translated: CASSSFGQLGGYTF.

This sequence joins TRBV19 and TRBJ1-6; TRBD1 matches 7 bases. J gave up 0 bases and V 8 bases, and 16 bases lay outside the gene matches. CDR1 LNHDA and CDR2 SQIVND come from the germline V gene (reference sequence). This CDR3 is built from 19 residues. In nucleotides, the CDR3 is TGTGCCAGTCGGATCACAGGGGAAATCAAGAGCTCCTATAATTCACCCCTCCACTTT. This codes for CASRITGEIKSSYNSPLHF.

V usage is TRBV10-3 and J usage is TRBJ2-5, with D tentatively TRBD2 (6 bases). The CDR3 is made up of 13 amino acids. V gave up 2 bases and J gave up 5 bases, with 9 bases separating them. Germline values: CDR1 ENHRY, CDR2 SYGVKD. CDR3 coding DNA: TGTGCCATCAGTGAGAGTGGGGGGGAGACCCAGTACTTC. It codes for CAISESGGETQYF.

The chain employs TRBV7-2 and TRBJ2-1, with 7 positions matching TRBD2. Per germline, CDR1 SGHTA and CDR2 FQGNSA. This CDR3 has 16 amino acids. The trim removed 5 bases at V and 1 base at J, leaving 8 bases unmatched. CDR3 sequence reads: CASSPVGGSSYNEQFF. The CDR3 DNA sequence: TGTGCCAGCAGCCCCGTGGGAGGGAGTTCCTACAATGAGCAGTTCTTC.

The rearrangement joins TRBV19 to TRBJ1-5; a possible D gene is TRBD1 (5 bases). Germline CDR1 reads LNHDA; CDR2 reads SQIVND (reference sequence). This CDR3 is built from 14 residues. Trimming removed 3 bases from V and 5 bases from J, with 11 bases in between. The CDR3 is CASSMEQDYQPQHF. The CDR3 bases are TGTGCCAGTAGTATGGAACAGGATTATCAGCCCCAGCATTTT.

V gene TRBV5-1 combines with J gene TRBJ2-1, with a possible D match to TRBD2 (5 bases). The germline V and J ends were trimmed by 4 bases and 10 bases, with 18 bases remaining between them. The CDR3 totals 14 residues. Germline V lookup: CDR1 SGHRS, CDR2 YFSETQ. In nucleotides, the CDR3 is TGCGCCAGCAGCGGGAGTGCGGGTAATCACGAGCAGTTCTTC. Translated: CASSGSAGNHEQFF.